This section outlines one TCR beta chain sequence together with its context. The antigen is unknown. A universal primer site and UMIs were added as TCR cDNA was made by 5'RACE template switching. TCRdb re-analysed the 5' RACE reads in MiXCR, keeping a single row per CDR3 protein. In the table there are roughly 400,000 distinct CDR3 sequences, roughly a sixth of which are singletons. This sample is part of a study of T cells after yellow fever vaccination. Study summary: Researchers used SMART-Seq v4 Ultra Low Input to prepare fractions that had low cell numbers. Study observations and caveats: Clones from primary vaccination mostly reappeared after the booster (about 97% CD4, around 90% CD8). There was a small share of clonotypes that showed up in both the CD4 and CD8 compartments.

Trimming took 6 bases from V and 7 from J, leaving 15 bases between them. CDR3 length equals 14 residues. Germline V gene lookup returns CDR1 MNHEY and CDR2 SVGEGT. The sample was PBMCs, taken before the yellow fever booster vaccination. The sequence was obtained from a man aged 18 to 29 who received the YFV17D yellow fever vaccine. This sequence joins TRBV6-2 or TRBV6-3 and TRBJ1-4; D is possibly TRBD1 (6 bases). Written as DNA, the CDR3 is TGTGCCAGCAGACGTCCCACACAGGGTGAAAAACTGTTTTTT. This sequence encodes CASRRPTQGEKLFF.